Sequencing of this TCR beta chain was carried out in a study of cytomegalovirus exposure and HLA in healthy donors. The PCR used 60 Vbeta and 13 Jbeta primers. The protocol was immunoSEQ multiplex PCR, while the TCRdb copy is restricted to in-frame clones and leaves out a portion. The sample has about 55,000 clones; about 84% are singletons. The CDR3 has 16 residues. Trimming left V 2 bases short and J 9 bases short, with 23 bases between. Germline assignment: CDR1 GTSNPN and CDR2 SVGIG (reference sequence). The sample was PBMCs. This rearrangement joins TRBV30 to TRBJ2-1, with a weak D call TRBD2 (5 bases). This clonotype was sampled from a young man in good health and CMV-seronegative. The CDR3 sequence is CAWSPLSSMGRGEQFF. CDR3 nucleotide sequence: TGTGCCTGGAGTCCTCTCTCGTCCATGGGGAGAGGTGAGCAGTTCTTC.